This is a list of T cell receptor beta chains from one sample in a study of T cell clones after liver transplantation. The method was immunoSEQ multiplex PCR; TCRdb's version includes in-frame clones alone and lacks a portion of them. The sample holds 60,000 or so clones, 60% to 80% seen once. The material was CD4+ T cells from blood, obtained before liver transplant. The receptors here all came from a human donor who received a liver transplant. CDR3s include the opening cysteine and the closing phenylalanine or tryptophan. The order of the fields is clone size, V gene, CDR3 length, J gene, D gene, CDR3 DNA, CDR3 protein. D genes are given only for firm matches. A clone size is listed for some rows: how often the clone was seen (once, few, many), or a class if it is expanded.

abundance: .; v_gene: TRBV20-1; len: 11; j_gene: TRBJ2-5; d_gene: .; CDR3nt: TGCAGTGGGCAAACCCAAGAGACCCAGTACTTC; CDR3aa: CSGQTQETQYF
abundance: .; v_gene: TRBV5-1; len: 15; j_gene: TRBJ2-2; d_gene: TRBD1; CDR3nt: TGCGCCAGCAGAGGAGGACAGGGTGACACCGGGGAGCTGTTTTTT; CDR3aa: CASRGGQGDTGELFF
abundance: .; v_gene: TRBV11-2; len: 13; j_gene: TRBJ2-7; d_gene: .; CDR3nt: TGTGCCAGCAGCTTTCAGGGCACCTACGAGCAGTACTTC; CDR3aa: CASSFQGTYEQYF
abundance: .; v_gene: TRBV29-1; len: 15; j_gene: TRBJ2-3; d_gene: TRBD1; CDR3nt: TGCAGCGTAGCCGGGACAGGGGGGGTCGGGGATACGCAGTATTTT; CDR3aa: CSVAGTGGVGDTQYF
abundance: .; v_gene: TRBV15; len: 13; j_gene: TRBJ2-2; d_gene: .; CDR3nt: TGTGCCACCAGCAGAGGGCCGACCGGGGAGCTGTTTTTT; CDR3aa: CATSRGPTGELFF
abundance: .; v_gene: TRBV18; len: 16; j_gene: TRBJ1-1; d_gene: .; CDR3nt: TGTGCCAGCTCATCAAACCGGCAGGGCGTGAACACTGAAGCTTTCTTT; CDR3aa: CASSSNRQGVNTEAFF
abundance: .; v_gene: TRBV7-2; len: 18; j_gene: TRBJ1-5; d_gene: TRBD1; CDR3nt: TGTGCCAGCGCCTCGGGACCAGGGGGAATTTATAGCAATCAGCCCCAGCATTTT; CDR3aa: CASASGPGGIYSNQPQHF
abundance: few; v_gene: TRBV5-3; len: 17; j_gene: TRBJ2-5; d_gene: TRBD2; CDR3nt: TGTGCCAGAAGCCGGGAGGTCAGGGCCAGATTCCAAGAGACCCAGTACTTC; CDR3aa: CARSREVRARFQETQYF
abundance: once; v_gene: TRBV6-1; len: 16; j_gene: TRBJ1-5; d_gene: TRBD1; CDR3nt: TGTGCCAGCAGTGAAATTCGGACAGGGGGCAATCAGCCCCAGCATTTT; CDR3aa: CASSEIRTGGNQPQHF
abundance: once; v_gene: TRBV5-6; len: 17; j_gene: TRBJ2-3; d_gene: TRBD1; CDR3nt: TGTGCCAGCAGCTTAGGACAGGGTCTCGGGAGCACAGATACGCAGTATTTT; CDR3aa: CASSLGQGLGSTDTQYF
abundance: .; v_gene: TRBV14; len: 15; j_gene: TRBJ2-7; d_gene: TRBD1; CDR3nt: TGTGCCAGCGGACCGACAGGGCTGGCACGCTACGAGCAGTACTTC; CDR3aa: CASGPTGLARYEQYF
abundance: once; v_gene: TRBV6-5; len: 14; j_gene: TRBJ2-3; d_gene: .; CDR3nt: TGTGCCAGCAGACTTACGGCGGGTGTCGATACGCAGTATTTT; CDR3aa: CASRLTAGVDTQYF
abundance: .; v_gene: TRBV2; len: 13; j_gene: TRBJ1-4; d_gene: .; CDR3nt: TGTGCCAGCAGTGCCGGACCGGGGGAAAAACTGTTTTTT; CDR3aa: CASSAGPGEKLFF
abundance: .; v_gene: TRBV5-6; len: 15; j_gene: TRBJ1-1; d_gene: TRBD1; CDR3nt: TGTGCCAGCAGGTTTACAGGGGAATGGAACACTGAAGCTTTCTTT; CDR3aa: CASRFTGEWNTEAFF
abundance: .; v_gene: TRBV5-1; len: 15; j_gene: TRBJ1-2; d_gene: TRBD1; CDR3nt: TGCGCCAGCAGCTTGCGGGACCAGGGGGCGCTTGGCTACACCTTC; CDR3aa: CASSLRDQGALGYTF
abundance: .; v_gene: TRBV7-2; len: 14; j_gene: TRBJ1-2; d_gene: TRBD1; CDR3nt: TGTGCCAGCAGCTTCCCACAGGGGGCAAGGGGCTACACCTTC; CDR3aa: CASSFPQGARGYTF
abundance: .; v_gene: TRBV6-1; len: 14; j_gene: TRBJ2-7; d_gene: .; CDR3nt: TGTGCCAGCAGTGAAATGCAGGGGTCCAACGAGCAGTACTTC; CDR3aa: CASSEMQGSNEQYF
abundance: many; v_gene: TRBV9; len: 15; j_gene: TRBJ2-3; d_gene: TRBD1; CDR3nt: TGTGCCAGCAGCGAGAGGAGGACAGGGGTAGATACGCAGTATTTT; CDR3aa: CASSERRTGVDTQYF
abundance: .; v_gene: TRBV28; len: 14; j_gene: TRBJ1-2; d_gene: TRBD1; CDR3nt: TGTGCCAGCAGAACAGGGGGCTTCGACTATGGCTACACCTTC; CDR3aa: CASRTGGFDYGYTF
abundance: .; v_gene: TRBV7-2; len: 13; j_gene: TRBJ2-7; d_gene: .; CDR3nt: TGTGCCAGCAGCTTACAGGAGGGGTACGAGCAGTACTTC; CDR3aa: CASSLQEGYEQYF
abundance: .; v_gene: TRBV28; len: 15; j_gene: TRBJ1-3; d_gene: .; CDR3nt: TGTGCCAGCAGTTCACCCGGACAGTTTGGAAACACCATATATTTT; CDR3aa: CASSSPGQFGNTIYF
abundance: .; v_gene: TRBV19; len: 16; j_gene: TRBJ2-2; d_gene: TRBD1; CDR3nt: TGTGCCAGTAGTAGGATGGGACAGAGGAACACCGGGGAGCTGTTTTTT; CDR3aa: CASSRMGQRNTGELFF
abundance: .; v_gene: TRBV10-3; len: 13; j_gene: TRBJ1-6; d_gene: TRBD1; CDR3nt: TGTGCTAGCAATGGACAGGGCACTTCACCCCTCCACTTT; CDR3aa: CASNGQGTSPLHF
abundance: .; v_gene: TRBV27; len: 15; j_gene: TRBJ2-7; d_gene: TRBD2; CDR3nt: TGTGCCAGCGGAAGGACTAGCGGGGGGTTGGGGGAGCAGTACTTC; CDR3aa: CASGRTSGGLGEQYF
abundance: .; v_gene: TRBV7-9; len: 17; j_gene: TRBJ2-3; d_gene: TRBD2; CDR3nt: TGTGCCAGCAGCTTTGGGACTAGCGGGGGCATCACAGATACGCAGTATTTT; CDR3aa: CASSFGTSGGITDTQYF
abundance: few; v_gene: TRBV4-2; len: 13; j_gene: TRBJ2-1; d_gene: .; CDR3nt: TGTGCCAGCAGCCAAGAAGGGCGGGGTGAGCAGTTCTTC; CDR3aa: CASSQEGRGEQFF
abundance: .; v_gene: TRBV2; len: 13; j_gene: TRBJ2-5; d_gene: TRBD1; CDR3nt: TGTGCCAGCAGTGGGGACAGGGAGAAGACCCAGTACTTC; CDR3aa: CASSGDREKTQYF
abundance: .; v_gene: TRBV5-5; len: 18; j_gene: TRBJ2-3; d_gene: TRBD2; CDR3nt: TGTGCCAGCAGCTTGCGCTGGAATAGCGGGGGGGTTGGAGATACGCAGTATTTT; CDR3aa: CASSLRWNSGGVGDTQYF
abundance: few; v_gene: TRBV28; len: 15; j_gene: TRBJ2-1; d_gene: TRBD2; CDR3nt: TGTGCCAGCAGTTTATTAGCGGGGGGGGGCAATGAGCAGTTCTTC; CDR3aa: CASSLLAGGGNEQFF
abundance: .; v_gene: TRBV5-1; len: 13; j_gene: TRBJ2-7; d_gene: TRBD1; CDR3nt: TGCGCCAGCGGCCGGACAGGGACCTACGAGCAGTACTTC; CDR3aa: CASGRTGTYEQYF
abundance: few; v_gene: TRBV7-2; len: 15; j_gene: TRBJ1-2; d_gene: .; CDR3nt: TGTGCCAGCAGCTTAGCGGAGGGCCGGGCCTATGGCTACACCTTC; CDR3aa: CASSLAEGRAYGYTF
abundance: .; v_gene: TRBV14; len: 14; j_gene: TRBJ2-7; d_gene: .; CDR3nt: TGTGCCAGCAGCTTACAGTTGACCTCCTACGAGCAGTACTTC; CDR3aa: CASSLQLTSYEQYF
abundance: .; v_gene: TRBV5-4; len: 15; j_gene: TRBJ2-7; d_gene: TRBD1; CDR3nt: TGTGCCAGCAGCGTCCAACAGGGGGCCAACTACGAGCAGTACTTC; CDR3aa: CASSVQQGANYEQYF
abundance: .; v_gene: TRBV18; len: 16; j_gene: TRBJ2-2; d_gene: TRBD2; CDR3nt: TGTGCCAGCTCACCGCCTAGCGGGGGAAACACCGGGGAGCTGTTTTTT; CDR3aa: CASSPPSGGNTGELFF
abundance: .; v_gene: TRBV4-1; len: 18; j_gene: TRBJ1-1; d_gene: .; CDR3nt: TGCGCCAGCAGCCAAGATAAGCCTTTGGGAGCCTTGAACACTGAAGCTTTCTTT; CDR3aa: CASSQDKPLGALNTEAFF
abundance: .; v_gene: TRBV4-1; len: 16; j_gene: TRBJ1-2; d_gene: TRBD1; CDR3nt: TGCGCCAGCAGCCAACCCGGGACAGGGGGCCACTATGGCTACACCTTC; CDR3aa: CASSQPGTGGHYGYTF
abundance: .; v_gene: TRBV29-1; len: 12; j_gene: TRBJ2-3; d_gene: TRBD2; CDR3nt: TGCAGCCCCAGACTAGCGGCCGATACGCAGTATTTT; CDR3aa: CSPRLAADTQYF
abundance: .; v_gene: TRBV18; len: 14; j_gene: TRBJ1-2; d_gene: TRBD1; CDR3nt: TGTGCCAGCTCCCCCGGGACAGGCGAGTATGGCTACACCTTC; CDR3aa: CASSPGTGEYGYTF
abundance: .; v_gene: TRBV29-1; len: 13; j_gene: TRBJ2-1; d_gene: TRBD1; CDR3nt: TGCAGCGTGGGGACAGGGGTAGGCGATGAGCAGTTCTTC; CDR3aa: CSVGTGVGDEQFF
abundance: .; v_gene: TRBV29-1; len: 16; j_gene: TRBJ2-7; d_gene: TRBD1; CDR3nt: TGCAGCGTTACAGTGAGGGACAGGCCACGCGCCTACGAGCAGTACTTC; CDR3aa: CSVTVRDRPRAYEQYF
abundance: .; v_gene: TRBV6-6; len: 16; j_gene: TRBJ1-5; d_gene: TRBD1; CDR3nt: TGTGCCAGCATCGCGAAGGGACAGGGGGCCAATCAGCCCCAGCATTTT; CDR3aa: CASIAKGQGANQPQHF
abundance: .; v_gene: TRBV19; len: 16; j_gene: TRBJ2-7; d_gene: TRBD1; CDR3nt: TGTGCCAGTAGTCTTAGCACAGGGGGCCGGTCCTACGAGCAGTACTTC; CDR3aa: CASSLSTGGRSYEQYF
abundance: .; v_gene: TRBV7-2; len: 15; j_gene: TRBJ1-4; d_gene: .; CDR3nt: TGTGCCAGCAGCTCACGGACGGACTCTAATGAAAAACTGTTTTTT; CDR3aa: CASSSRTDSNEKLFF
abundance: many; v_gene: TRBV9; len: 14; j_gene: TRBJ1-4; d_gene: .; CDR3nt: TGTGCCAGCAGCGAGGGGGGGACTAATGAAAAACTGTTTTTT; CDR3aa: CASSEGGTNEKLFF
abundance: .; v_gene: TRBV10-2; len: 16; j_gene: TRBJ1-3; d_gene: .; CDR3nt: TGCGCCAGCAGTGAGTCAGCCGGTAGCTCTGGAAACACCATATATTTT; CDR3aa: CASSESAGSSGNTIYF